This TCR beta chain was recovered during a study of early T cells in non-severe SARS-CoV-2 infection. In the library, individual cDNA molecules carried attached unique molecular identifiers. TCRdb re-analysed the 5' RACE reads in MiXCR, keeping a single row per CDR3 protein. Of around 55,000 distinct CDR3 sequences listed, approximately 12% were seen once; the top ten hold about 1.3%. V lost 3 bases, J lost 5 bases, and 3 bases stayed unmatched. Germline CDR1 and CDR2: SGHAT and FQNNGV. The CDR3 length is 16 residues. Sequencing was carried out using whole blood. The chain combines TRBV11-2 with TRBJ2-3, with TRBD2 matching over 15 bases. The sequence was obtained from an adult who was a healthcare worker with PCR-confirmed SARS-CoV-2 infection or an uninfected control (not recorded which). The CDR3 DNA is TGTGCCAGCAGCTTCGGACTAGCGGGGGGGGAAGATACGCAGTATTTT. This encodes CASSFGLAGGEDTQYF.